This entry is about one T cell receptor (beta chain). This sample is drawn from a study of neoadjuvant anti-PD-1 for oral cavity cancer. Study as a whole: Patients without progression received a fourth nivolumab dose around day 43, then surgical resection on days 50-56.

Indicated time point: after neoadjuvant nivolumab, at surgical resection. These oral cavity squamous cell carcinomas were HPV-negative and locally advanced. PBMC libraries mostly used roughly 480 ng of input genomic DNA, with six replicates per sample. Only in-frame clones appear in the TCRdb table, and some are missing; sequencing was by immunoSEQ multiplex PCR. The repertoire holds some 14,000 clones, with about 70% as singletons. This CDR3 contains 14 residues. The sequence came from a person aged 35-80 years with oral cavity squamous cell carcinoma. The sample was PBMCs, taken after nivolumab (anti-PD-1) treatment. The chain combines TRBV12-2 with TRBJ1-5. TRBV12-2 is assigned pseudogene status. The chain's CDR3 is CASQGGGPGQPQHF. The DNA of the CDR3 is TGTGCAAGTCAAGGAGGGGGGCCTGGGCAGCCCCAGCATTTT.